Sequencing of this T cell receptor beta chain was carried out in a study of technical replicates of blood from a few donors. Repertoires were generated with immunoSEQ multiplex PCR, while TCRdb's copy carries only in-frame clones and drops some. The sample contains about 62,000 clones, 98% of which appear only once. Germline V gene lookup returns CDR1 GTSNPN and CDR2 SVGIG (reference sequence). V lost 0 bases, J lost 9 bases, and 14 bases stayed unmatched. This CDR3 comprises 16 residues. The sequence came from a human donor in good health. Sequenced input: T cells isolated from PBMCs. The V gene is TRBV30, the J gene TRBJ2-1, with 7 bases aligning to TRBD2. The CDR3 sequence: CAWSVVTSPSLSEQFF. CDR3 coding DNA: TGTGCCTGGAGTGTAGTGACTAGCCCCAGTCTGAGTGAGCAGTTCTTC.